These 8 T cell receptor beta chains share one sample of origin, sequenced in a study of breast tumors, draining lymph nodes, adjacent tissues. TCRdb re-called the multiplex PCR reads with MiXCR, one entry per CDR3 protein. The sample has 150,000 or so distinct CDR3 sequences; roughly 35% are singletons. Axillary draining lymph nodes of breast cancer patients supplied the node samples. The specimen was axillary lymph node tissue. The origin of the receptors is a female donor with breast cancer. Some clones in this sample may be carry-over from other donors' samples.

As to this clonotype: A much larger clone differs by one base, so this may be a read error. Since no conserved phenylalanine or tryptophan closes the CDR3, a read error is the likely cause. The V and J genes are TRBV7-9 and TRBJ2-1, with D perhaps given as TRBD1 or TRBD2 (6 bases each). V was shortened by 3 bases and J by 5 bases, with 11 bases between the two germline ends. CDR3 length: 14 amino acids. CDR1 and CDR2 from the germline V gene are SEHNR and FQNEAQ (reference sequence). Here the CDR3 DNA reads TGTGCCAGCAGCTTTGGGGGGCAAGACAATGAGCAGTTCCTC. Its translation: CASSFGGQDNEQFL.

Worth noting for this clonotype: At one of its ends the junction is not consistent with the germline gene, which may arise from a read error. The V gene is TRBV12-3 or TRBV12-4, the J gene TRBJ2-7, with D maybe TRBD1 (5 bases). The CDR3 runs to 14 residues. This chain's CDR3 is CASSLAPTGYAQYF. The CDR3 nucleotides read TGTGCCAGCAGCCTCGCTCCCACAGGCTACGCGCAGTACTTC.

This clonotype was seen more than once but under ten times. Possible read error: a much larger clone is one base away. The chain couples TRBV9 to TRBJ2-7; 7 bases fit TRBD2. Germline loops: CDR1 SGDLS, CDR2 YYNGEE. CDR3 length: 14 residues. CDR3 region: CASSVAPSGYEQSF. The DNA for the CDR3 is TGTGCCAGCAGCGTAGCTCCTAGCGGCTACGAGCAGTCCTTC.

This clonotype was seen at least ten times. This rearrangement joins TRBV7-8 to TRBJ1-2; D is ambiguous. There are 15 residues in the CDR3. Germline CDR1 and CDR2: SGHVS and FQNEAQ. V was trimmed by 2 bases and J by 4 bases, leaving 14 bases between them. The CDR3 protein is CASSLFFGEGYGYTF. As DNA, the CDR3 is TGTGCCAGCAGCTTATTTTTCGGGGAGGGCTATGGCTACACCTTC.

This clonotype has just a few counts. The chain joins TRBV6-2 or TRBV6-3 to TRBJ2-3; TRBD2 matches at 9 bases. Germline loops: CDR1 MNHEY, CDR2 SVGEGT. V lost 5 bases, J lost 6 bases, and 9 bases stayed unmatched. This CDR3 has 15 residues. This CDR3 reads CASSHRAGGFDTQYF. CDR3 sequence (DNA): TGTGCCAGCAGTCACCGAGCGGGAGGCTTTGATACGCAGTATTTT.

The sample holds many counts of this clonotype. As DNA, the CDR3 is TGTGCCAGCAGCGTAGACTTGAGCGGGGGGCCTGTCAATGAGCAGTTCTTC. It is translated as CASSVDLSGGPVNEQFF. This sequence joins TRBV9 and TRBJ2-1; the match to TRBD2 covers 9 bases. Per the germline V gene, CDR1 is SGDLS and CDR2 is YYNGEE. The trim removed 0 bases at V and 6 bases at J, leaving 10 bases unmatched. This CDR3 is built from 17 residues.

This clonotype was seen a handful of times. The genes are TRBV28 and TRBJ2-7; possible D gene TRBD1, 6 bases. CDR1 is MDHEN, CDR2 SYDVKM, per germline. The CDR3 has 15 residues. The V end lost 2 bases, the J end lost 3 bases, and 14 bases lay between the germline ends. CDR3 amino acids: CASSLTGMVSYEQYF. The CDR3, as DNA: TGTGCCAGCAGTTTAACAGGGATGGTCAGCTACGAGCAGTACTTC.

This clonotype was seen many times. The chain has TRBV5-1 and TRBJ1-1, with D unresolved. V lost 5 bases and J 2 bases, leaving 10 bases between the germline ends. The CDR3 runs 13 residues. CDR1 SGHRS and CDR2 YFSETQ come from the germline V gene. The CDR3 bases are TGCGCCAGCAGTCGTACACTAAACACTGAAGCTTTCTTT. Residues: CASSRTLNTEAFF.